This TCR beta chain was sequenced during a study of beta chain features in type 1 diabetes. Study conclusions and caveats: Comparison showed that naive, central memory and Treg TCRB repertoires appeared more similar among patients than among healthy donors. Shortening of TCRB CDR3s, moderate but significant, appeared in all four CD4+ subsets of Type 1 diabetes patients.

This CDR3 comprises 16 residues. Per germline, CDR1 SGHTA and CDR2 FQGNSA. The V gene end was trimmed by 5 bases and the J gene end by 5 bases; junction bases not matched to a gene: 12. Each of the sorted populations had a purity greater than 95%. Concerning this clone: Its antigen is as yet unknown.

Investigators reverse transcribed all isolated RNA, so they sequenced expressed TCRB transcripts. The assay was immunoSEQ multiplex PCR, and TCRdb's table has in-frame clones only and misses some. This table has approximately 170,000 clones, roughly 7.1% appearing once. This chain links TRBV7-2 with TRBJ1-2; 9 bases are shared with TRBD1. Material for sequencing was central memory CD4+ T cells from blood. This clonotype was obtained from a woman aged 40 to 50 with type 1 diabetes. The CDR3 here is CASSRGGVGQGYGYTF. In nucleotides, the CDR3 is TGTGCCAGCAGCCGAGGAGGAGTAGGACAGGGGTATGGCTACACCTTC.